Each of the 32 T cell receptor beta chains below was sequenced from the same sample in a study of T cell changes during pregnancy in multiple sclerosis. TCRdb keeps only in-frame clones here, not all; method: immunoSEQ multiplex PCR. The sample has some 120,000 clones, roughly 97% seen once. The material was peripheral blood, obtained after pregnancy. These receptors were collected from a female donor with multiple sclerosis, enrolled in a pregnancy study.

This clone was picked up one time. V and J are TRBV13 and TRBJ2-1; no clear D. This CDR3 has 15 amino acids. Looked up from germline, CDR1 is PRHDT and CDR2 is FYEKMQ (reference sequence). V was trimmed by 2 bases and J by 1 base, leaving 9 bases between them. Here the CDR3 reads CASSLRRGSYNEQFF. The CDR3 nucleotides read TGTGCCAGCAGCTTAAGGAGAGGATCCTACAATGAGCAGTTCTTC.

The chain joins TRBV27 to TRBJ2-7, with 7 bases matching TRBD1. Germline values: CDR1 MNHEY, CDR2 SMNVEV (reference sequence). CDR3 length equals 13 residues. The V and J ends lost 6 bases and 2 bases, in that order; junction bases with no gene match: 4. CDR3 sequence reads: CASRGDRTYEQYF. For the CDR3, the DNA is TGTGCCAGCAGGGGGGACAGAACCTACGAGCAGTACTTC.

V gene TRBV6-5 combines with J gene TRBJ1-5, with no clear D. V gave up 5 bases and J gave up 3 bases, with 8 bases separating them. CDR3 length: 13 residues. The germline gives CDR1 MNHEY, CDR2 SVGAGI. This CDR3 is CASSNTLNQPQHF. The CDR3 region has the DNA TGTGCCAGCAGTAACACCCTCAATCAGCCCCAGCATTTT.

The V and J genes are TRBV28 and TRBJ2-5, with TRBD2 matching over 8 bases. The trim removed 7 bases at V and 9 bases at J, leaving 13 bases unmatched. The CDR3 spans 14 residues. Germline-derived CDR1 and CDR2 are MDHEN and SYDVKM. The CDR3 protein is CASTPGGTYKAQYF. The CDR3 DNA follows: TGTGCCAGCACTCCGGGGGGGACTTATAAGGCCCAGTACTTC.

CDR3: CAWSPRGIGYTF. CDR3 DNA: TGTGCCTGGAGCCCCCGAGGGATTGGCTACACCTTC. This chain joins TRBV30 and TRBJ1-2, with D hard to call. Trimming cost V 3 bases and J 7 bases, with 12 bases left between them. Germline V lookup: CDR1 GTSNPN, CDR2 SVGIG (reference sequence). The CDR3 loop spans 12 amino acids.

In its sample, this clone was seen once. The rearrangement uses TRBV6-5 and TRBJ1-2; no firm D call. There are 15 residues in the CDR3. Trimming pared 0 bases from V and 0 bases from J, leaving 8 bases between. The germline CDR1 and CDR2 sequences are MNHEY and SVGAGI. The CDR3: CASSYSTGPNYGYTF. The CDR3 DNA reads as TGTGCCAGCAGTTACTCGACGGGTCCTAACTATGGCTACACCTTC.

The chain employs TRBV19 and TRBJ1-2; tentative D call: TRBD1 (5 bases). Per the germline V gene, CDR1 is LNHDA and CDR2 is SQIVND (reference sequence). The CDR3 contains 15 residues. The V end lost 3 bases, the J end lost 0 bases, and 11 bases lay between the germline ends. The CDR3 nucleotides read TGTGCCAGTAGTATCTCCAGGGCCTCTAACTATGGCTACACCTTC. Residues: CASSISRASNYGYTF.

This chain links TRBV25-1 with TRBJ2-7; D possibly corresponds to TRBD1 (6 bases). V lost 7 bases and J lost 0, with 10 bases in between. The CDR3 totals 13 residues. CDR1 and CDR2 from the germline V gene are MGHDK and SYGVNS. CDR3 sequence (DNA): TGTGCCAGCACGAAGGACAGCTCCTACGAGCAGTACTTC. Protein sequence: CASTKDSSYEQYF.

The chain employs TRBV7-9 and TRBJ2-7; D unclear. Trimming removed 1 base from V and 7 bases from J, with 14 bases in between. The CDR3 contains 14 residues. Germline CDR1 is SEHNR and CDR2 is FQNEAQ (reference sequence). CDR3 region: CASSLGAPQREQYF. CDR3 nucleotides: TGTGCCAGCAGCTTAGGGGCCCCCCAAAGGGAGCAGTACTTC.

The chain is built from TRBV5-4 and TRBJ1-1; D not resolved. Trimming left V 4 bases short and J 5 bases short, with 15 bases between. The CDR3 length is 14 residues. Germline V gene sequence: CDR1 SGHNT, CDR2 YYREEE (reference sequence). CDR3 in amino acids: CASSLEASRTEAFF. CDR3 nucleotide sequence: TGTGCCAGCAGCCTCGAGGCTTCTCGGACTGAAGCTTTCTTT.

The rearrangement links TRBV6-5 to TRBJ2-5; D is perhaps TRBD1 (5 bases). The V and J ends lost 7 bases and 6 bases respectively, with 15 bases between them. CDR3 length equals 13 residues. Germline loops: CDR1 MNHEY, CDR2 SVGAGI. CDR3 loop: CASTQEGEKTQYF. The CDR3 DNA reads TGTGCCAGCACCCAGGAAGGGGAAAAGACCCAGTACTTC.

The chain uses TRBV7-9 and TRBJ2-4, with 9 bases matching TRBD1. The germline V gene encodes CDR1 SEHNR and CDR2 FQNEAQ (reference sequence). V shed 4 bases, J shed 0 bases, and the junction held 7 bases outside the gene matches. The CDR3 totals 17 residues. In DNA, the CDR3 is TGTGCCAGCAGCTCCGCTAGACAGGGGGTAGCCAAAAACATTCAGTACTTC. Its translation: CASSSARQGVAKNIQYF.

The chain uses TRBV5-4 and TRBJ2-7, with 8 bases aligning to TRBD1. J was trimmed by 6 bases and V by 3 bases; bases with no gene match: 5. Per the germline V gene, CDR1 is SGHNT and CDR2 is YYREEE (reference sequence). The CDR3 covers 13 residues. CDR3 bases: TGTGCCAGCAGCTCCCAGGGGGCGCCCGAGCAGTACTTC. Amino acids: CASSSQGAPEQYF.

The chain employs TRBV7-2 and TRBJ2-1; TRBD2 might be the D (5 bases). V was shortened by 5 bases and J by 9 bases, with 11 bases between the two germline ends. Germline V gives CDR1 SGHTA, CDR2 FQGNSA. The CDR3 contains 12 residues. The chain's CDR3 is CASSPSAGEQFF. The CDR3 nucleotides are TGTGCCAGCAGCCCCTCCGCGGGTGAGCAGTTCTTC.

This chain uses TRBV19 with TRBJ2-7, with TRBD2 identical over 10 bases. J gave up 5 bases and V 6 bases, and 13 bases lay outside the gene matches. This CDR3 has 16 residues. Germline CDR1 LNHDA, CDR2 SQIVND (reference sequence). CDR3 DNA: TGTGCCAGTAGCCGAGGTAGGACTAGCGGTATGAACGAGCAGTACTTC. It translates to CASSRGRTSGMNEQYF.

The chain uses TRBV28 and TRBJ2-7, with TRBD2 matching over 13 bases. CDR1 MDHEN and CDR2 SYDVKM come from the germline V gene. This CDR3 comprises 18 residues. Unmatched junction bases numbered 15, after V lost 5 bases and J lost 5 bases. This CDR3 reads CASSGGGLAGVSWDEQYF. As DNA, the CDR3 is TGTGCCAGCAGTGGGGGCGGACTAGCGGGAGTTAGTTGGGACGAGCAGTACTTC.

The J gene is TRBJ2-7, the V gene TRBV4-2; maybe TRBD2 (6 bases). The V end was cut by 2 bases, the J end by 4 bases, with 15 bases between. The CDR3 runs to 15 residues. CDR1 is LGHNA and CDR2 is YNFKEQ in the germline V gene. CDR3: CASSQHRDSGYEQYF. The CDR3 bases are TGTGCCAGCAGCCAACACCGGGACTCAGGGTACGAGCAGTACTTC.

J is TRBJ1-1 and V is TRBV9; TRBD1 aligns across 7 bases. The CDR3 covers 15 residues. V lost 0 bases, J lost 4 bases, and 6 bases stayed unmatched. Germline-derived CDR1 and CDR2 are SGDLS and YYNGEE. CDR3 amino acids: CASSVEGGRSTEAFF. CDR3 DNA sequence: TGTGCCAGCAGCGTAGAAGGGGGCCGTAGCACTGAAGCTTTCTTT. Filled out from reference TRBV9 and TRBJ1-1, the complete variable domain reads DSGVTQTPKHLITATGQRVTLRCSPRSGDLSVYWYQQSLDQGLQFLIQYYNGEERAKGNILERFSAQQFPDLHSELNLSSLELGDSALYFCASSVEGGRSTEAFFGQGTRLTVV.

The chain is built from TRBV30 and TRBJ1-1, with D perhaps matching TRBD1 (5 bases). The CDR3 runs to 12 residues. Trimming removed 3 bases from V and 6 bases from J, with 11 bases in between. Germline values: CDR1 GTSNPN, CDR2 SVGIG (reference sequence). The CDR3 loop is CAWSTTDSEAFF. CDR3 DNA sequence: TGTGCCTGGAGCACGACAGATTCTGAAGCTTTCTTT.

This rearrangement joins TRBV25-1 to TRBJ2-5; D possibly corresponds to TRBD2 (5 bases). The CDR3 has 13 residues. V was cut by 5 bases and J by 5 bases, with 12 bases left in between. In germline, CDR1 is MGHDK, CDR2 SYGVNS. The CDR3 loop reads CASSNRPGETQYF. The DNA of the CDR3 is TGTGCCAGCAGTAATCGCCCGGGGGAGACCCAGTACTTC.

The gene calls are TRBV6-1 and TRBJ2-1; a possible D gene is TRBD1 (6 bases). V lost 3 bases and J lost 8, with 14 bases in between. CDR1 and CDR2 from the germline V gene are MNHNS and SASEGT. This CDR3 contains 14 residues. This chain's CDR3 is CASSELARGHEQFF. CDR3 sequence (DNA): TGTGCCAGCAGTGAGTTGGCCAGGGGCCATGAGCAGTTCTTC.

The chain links TRBV7-9 to TRBJ2-3, with no clear D. CDR1 SEHNR and CDR2 FQNEAQ come from the germline V gene (reference sequence). V lost 3 bases and J 6 bases, leaving 10 bases between the germline ends. This CDR3 has 13 residues. The CDR3 region has the DNA TGTGCCAGCAGCTTCGCAACCGCGGATACGCAGTATTTT. This gives the protein CASSFATADTQYF.

In nucleotides, the CDR3 is TGTGCCAGCAGTCCCCGACAGTTTACCTTGAACACTGAAGCTTTCTTT. As protein: CASSPRQFTLNTEAFF. The V call is TRBV5-6, the J call TRBJ1-1, with a tentative D call TRBD1 (5 bases). Germline loops: CDR1 SGHDT, CDR2 YYEEEE. The V and J ends lost 5 bases and 0 bases respectively, with 17 bases between them. CDR3 length equals 16 residues.

The V call is TRBV9, the J call TRBJ2-3, with TRBD2 matching 9 bases. V was clipped by 3 bases and J by 3 bases; unmatched bases: 5. This CDR3 is 15 amino acids long. Germline V gives CDR1 SGDLS, CDR2 YYNGEE. The chain's CDR3 is CASSDSGSHTDTQYF. The CDR3, as DNA: TGTGCCAGCAGCGATAGCGGGAGCCATACAGATACGCAGTATTTT. The full variable domain, rest sourced from reference TRBV9 and TRBJ2-3, is DSGVTQTPKHLITATGQRVTLRCSPRSGDLSVYWYQQSLDQGLQFLIQYYNGEERAKGNILERFSAQQFPDLHSELNLSSLELGDSALYFCASSDSGSHTDTQYFGPGTRLTVL.

The rearrangement joins TRBV6-1 to TRBJ1-5; TRBD1 agrees at 8 bases. Germline V gene sequence: CDR1 MNHNS, CDR2 SASEGT. This CDR3 contains 14 residues. The V and J ends lost 6 bases and 4 bases, in that order; junction bases with no gene match: 5. The CDR3 nucleotides read TGTGCCAGCAGGACCGGGACAGGTAATCAGCCCCAGCATTTT. Protein sequence: CASRTGTGNQPQHF.

This clone was seen a single time. The genes are TRBV10-2 and TRBJ2-5; D might be TRBD1 (5 bases). The V gene lost 2 bases and the J gene lost 5 bases, with 12 bases spanning the gap. The CDR3 loop spans 14 amino acids. CDR1 and CDR2 (germline): WSHSY, SAAADI. The CDR3 region has the DNA TGCGCCAGCAGTGAGAGGGGTCTTTCCGAGACCCAGTACTTC. Its translation: CASSERGLSETQYF.

The chain carries TRBV29-1 and TRBJ1-1; D is perhaps TRBD1 (5 bases). V lost 4 bases and J lost 5, with 11 bases in between. The length of the CDR3 is 12 residues. CDR1 SQVTM and CDR2 ANQGSEA come from the germline V gene. Written as DNA, the CDR3 is TGCAGCGTTGGGGGGGGTATTACTGAAGCTTTCTTT. Protein: CSVGGGITEAFF.

The chain is built from TRBV9 and TRBJ1-4, with D uncertain. Trimming removed 1 base at V and 4 bases at J, with 8 bases between. CDR1 is SGDLS and CDR2 is YYNGEE in the germline V gene. CDR3 length equals 14 residues. Written as DNA, the CDR3 is TGTGCCAGCAGCGTATCCGGGGATAATGAAAAACTGTTTTTT. It is translated as CASSVSGDNEKLFF.

A single count supports this clone. V is TRBV19 and J is TRBJ1-1; D unresolved. The germline V gene encodes CDR1 LNHDA and CDR2 SQIVND (reference sequence). The CDR3 contains 12 residues. Trimming removed 5 bases from V and 0 bases from J, with 4 bases in between. This CDR3 reads CASSDMNTEAFF. The CDR3 DNA sequence: TGTGCCAGTAGTGACATGAACACTGAAGCTTTCTTT.

The CDR3 reads CASNAGGLTDTQYF. DNA of the CDR3: TGTGCCAGCAATGCAGGGGGCCTCACAGATACGCAGTATTTT. The rearrangement uses TRBV2 and TRBJ2-3, with 8 positions matching TRBD1. With V trimmed by 7 bases and J by 2 bases, 5 bases remained unmatched. Germline CDR1 SNHLY, CDR2 FYNNEI. The CDR3 length is 14 residues.

Written as DNA, the CDR3 is TGTGCCAGCAGCGGGACTAGCGGGAGTATATACAATGAGCAGTTCTTC. It codes for CASSGTSGSIYNEQFF. The chain employs TRBV5-4 and TRBJ2-1; 14 nucleotides match TRBD2. The CDR3 contains 16 residues. The germline V gene has CDR1 SGHNT and CDR2 YYREEE (reference sequence). V shed 4 bases and J 4 bases; nucleotides not matched to a gene: 4.

The chain recombines TRBV4-1 with TRBJ2-1; tentative D call: TRBD2 (5 bases). V lost 0 bases and J lost 5, with 11 bases in between. Per the germline V gene, CDR1 is MGHRA and CDR2 is YSYEKL. This CDR3 contains 15 residues. CDR3 sequence reads: CASSQDRLPHNEQFF. Here the CDR3 DNA reads TGCGCCAGCAGCCAAGATCGACTACCCCACAATGAGCAGTTCTTC.